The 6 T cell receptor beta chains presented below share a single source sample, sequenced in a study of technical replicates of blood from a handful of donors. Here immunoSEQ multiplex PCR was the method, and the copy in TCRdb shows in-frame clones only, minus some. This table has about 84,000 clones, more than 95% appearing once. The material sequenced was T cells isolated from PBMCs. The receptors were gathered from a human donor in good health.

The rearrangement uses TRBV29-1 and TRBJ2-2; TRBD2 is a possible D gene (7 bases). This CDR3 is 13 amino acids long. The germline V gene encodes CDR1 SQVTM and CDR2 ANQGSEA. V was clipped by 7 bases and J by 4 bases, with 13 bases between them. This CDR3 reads CSALRGGTGELFF. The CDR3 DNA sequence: TGCAGCGCCCTGAGGGGGGGCACCGGGGAGCTGTTTTTT.

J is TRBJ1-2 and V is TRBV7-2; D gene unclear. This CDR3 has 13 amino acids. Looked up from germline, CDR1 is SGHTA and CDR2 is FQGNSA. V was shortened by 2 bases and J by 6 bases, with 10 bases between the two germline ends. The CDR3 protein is CASSLQAGDGYTF. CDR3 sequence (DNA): TGTGCCAGCAGCTTACAGGCAGGTGATGGCTACACCTTC.

The CDR3 loop reads CASSPPTDPDTQYF. CDR3 coding DNA: TGTGCCAGCTCACCACCGACAGATCCAGATACGCAGTATTTT. V gene TRBV18 combines with J gene TRBJ2-3, with a possible D match to TRBD1 (5 bases). Germline CDR1 KGHSH, CDR2 LQKENI. Trimming took 0 bases from V and 4 from J, leaving 8 bases between them. This CDR3 region has 14 residues.

The CDR3 region is CASSWGADTQYF. The CDR3 DNA follows: TGCGCCAGCAGTTGGGGGGCAGATACGCAGTATTTT. The rearrangement uses TRBV5-1 and TRBJ2-3; D possibly corresponds to TRBD2 (6 bases). The V end lost 5 bases, the J end lost 4 bases, and 8 bases lay between the germline ends. Germline CDR1 and CDR2: SGHRS and YFSETQ. This CDR3 is 12 amino acids long.

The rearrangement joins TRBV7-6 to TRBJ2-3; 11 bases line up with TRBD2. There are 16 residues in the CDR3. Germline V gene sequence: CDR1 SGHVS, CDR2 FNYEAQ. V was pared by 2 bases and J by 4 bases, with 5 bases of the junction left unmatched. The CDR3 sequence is CASSLSSGGVADTQYF. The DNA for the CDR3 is TGTGCCAGCAGCTTAAGTAGCGGGGGGGTCGCAGATACGCAGTATTTT.

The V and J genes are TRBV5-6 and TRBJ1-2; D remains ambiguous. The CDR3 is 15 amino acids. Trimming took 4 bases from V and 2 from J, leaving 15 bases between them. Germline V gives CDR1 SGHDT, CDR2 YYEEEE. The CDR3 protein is CASSPPVASNYGYTF. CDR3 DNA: TGTGCCAGCAGCCCGCCCGTAGCCAGCAACTATGGCTACACCTTC.